The rows below give T cell receptor beta chains drawn from one sample of a study of blood T cell repertoires in COVID-19. Produced via immunoSEQ multiplex PCR; TCRdb's table is partial and in-frame only. The sample has some 350,000 clones; about 89% are singletons. Specimen: peripheral blood. These receptors originate from a woman younger than 45 with COVID-19, enrolled during active disease. Each CDR3 is given with its conserved first and last residue.

v_call	j_call	cdr3_aa
TRBV6-5	TRBJ2-3	CASSWGQGGVPGMYF
TRBV6-5	TRBJ1-2	CASSYLRDRGNGYTF
TRBV5-8	TRBJ2-5	CASSLVTGFQETQYF
TRBV10-3	TRBJ1-2	CAHIPSSKARLIYGYTF
TRBV6-5	TRBJ1-1	CASSYAGTANTEAFF
TRBV7-2	TRBJ2-1	CASSSPGLARSNEQFF
TRBV6-5	TRBJ1-6	CASSYSGDSPLHF
TRBV10-1	TRBJ1-4	CASSEQGTRKLFF
TRBV2	TRBJ2-1	CASSGWGASSYNEQFF
TRBV4-1	TRBJ1-6	CASSPEGTGRESLHF
TRBV6-6	TRBJ2-6	CASSHRDRAPGANVLTF
TRBV10-3	TRBJ2-1	CAIRGTSGRALAIRNEQFF
TRBV27	TRBJ2-3	CASSLAGRGTDTQYF
TRBV7-2	TRBJ1-1	CASSSQANTEAFF
TRBV18	TRBJ1-1	CASSPLTGPGTEAFF
TRBV7-9	TRBJ2-5	CASSKNLDRVETQYF
TRBV29-1	TRBJ2-3	CSVEDQFRPERTDTQYF
TRBV19	TRBJ1-5	CASSMDGGYSNQPQHF
TRBV5-1	TRBJ2-3	CASNRAVGDTQYF
TRBV9	TRBJ2-5	CASSALGGFGETQYF
TRBV10-1	TRBJ2-2	CASSNLTSGLYTGELFF
TRBV15	TRBJ1-4	CATSRDGGTGNEKLFF
TRBV5-6	TRBJ1-2	CASRGTGANYGYTF
TRBV4-1	TRBJ1-2	CASSQVLAGAGGYTF
TRBV10-1	TRBJ1-2	CASSSRQGNIYGYTF
TRBV2	TRBJ2-7	CASTEGDGPYEQYF
TRBV7-2	TRBJ1-2	CASSLGSTGRWGGYTF
TRBV4-1	TRBJ1-6	CASGQAVNNSPLHF
TRBV18	TRBJ1-5	CASSTGESNQPQHF
TRBV28	TRBJ1-4	CASSWTNEKLFF
TRBV5-1	TRBJ2-7	CASSTRDSSYEQYF
TRBV30	TRBJ1-2	CAWSARGAGYGYTF
TRBV28	TRBJ1-5	CASSQGDSNQPQHF
TRBV12-3/TRBV12-4	TRBJ1-2	CASSFAGNYGYTF
TRBV28	TRBJ2-7	CASSLQQGAGEQYF
TRBV10-3	TRBJ1-1	CAISESRQLKTEAFF
TRBV5-1	TRBJ2-1	CASEYYNEQFF
TRBV7-2	TRBJ2-3	CASSPQRSSGPTDTQYF
TRBV27	TRBJ1-1	CASSSPDRNTEAFF
TRBV6-5	TRBJ2-7	CASSLRQVIPYEQYF
TRBV15	TRBJ2-1	CATSRDPATTPGNEQFF
TRBV12-5	TRBJ2-1	CASGFDSHNEQFF
TRBV7-6	TRBJ2-5	CASSFQDWAGGLETQYF
TRBV25-1	TRBJ1-2	CASRRTGLEGIYGYTF
TRBV7-8	TRBJ2-5	CASSLIAGEGETQYF
TRBV6-5	TRBJ1-5	CASSYSGREGQPQHF
TRBV4-3	TRBJ2-3	CASSQGLGGLADTQYF
TRBV9	TRBJ2-3	CASSGTRGGGTDTQYF
TRBV2	TRBJ2-7	CASSEAPGTGYEQYF
TRBV24-1	TRBJ1-5	CATSQPTGQNYSNQPQHF
TRBV27	TRBJ2-1	CASSLYNEQFF
TRBV6-1	TRBJ1-6	CASSETRNSPLHF
TRBV19	TRBJ1-1	CASKVRVNTEAFF
TRBV6-6	TRBJ2-7	CASSYPDRGLSYEQYF
TRBV7-8	TRBJ1-1	CASSYREDTEAFF